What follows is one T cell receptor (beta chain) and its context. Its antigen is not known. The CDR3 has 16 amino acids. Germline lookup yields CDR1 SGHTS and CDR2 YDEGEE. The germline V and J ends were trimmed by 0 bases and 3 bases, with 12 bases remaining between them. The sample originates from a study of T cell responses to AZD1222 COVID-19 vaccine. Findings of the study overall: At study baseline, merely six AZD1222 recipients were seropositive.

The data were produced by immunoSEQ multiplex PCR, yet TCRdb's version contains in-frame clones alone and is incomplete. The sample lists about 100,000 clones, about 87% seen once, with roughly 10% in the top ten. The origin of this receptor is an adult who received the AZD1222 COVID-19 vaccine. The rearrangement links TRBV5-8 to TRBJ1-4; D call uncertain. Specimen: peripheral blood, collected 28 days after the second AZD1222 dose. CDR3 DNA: TGTGCCAGCAGCTTGGTAGGCGGGCTGGCTAATGAAAAACTGTTTTTT. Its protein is CASSLVGGLANEKLFF.